The rows below give T cell receptor beta chains drawn from one sample of a study of CD8+CD57+ T cells in acquired aplastic anemia. TCRdb reprocessed the reads with MiXCR, giving one entry per CDR3 protein. This sample carries 200,000 to 250,000 distinct CDR3 sequences, 34% of them seen once, and the ten largest clones take roughly 1.1%. The sequenced sample was sorted CD4+, CD8+, or CD8+CD57+ T cells (not recorded which) from PBMCs. The receptor set was obtained from a human donor in good health, serving as a control. CDR3s include the opening cysteine and the closing phenylalanine or tryptophan. D genes are given only for firm matches. Size is stated for part of the rows, as once, few or many counts, or as a class when the clone is expanded.

size: .; J: TRBJ2-6; V: TRBV5-1; D: .; CDR3: CASSGAGTPSGANVLTF; DNA: TGCGCCAGCAGCGGAGCCGGTACTCCGTCTGGGGCCAACGTCCTGACTTTC
size: many; J: TRBJ2-3; V: TRBV2; D: .; CDR3: CASSDRGRTDTQYF; DNA: TGTGCCAGCAGTGACCGGGGGCGCACAGATACGCAGTATTTT
size: many; J: TRBJ2-7; V: TRBV7-8; D: .; CDR3: CASSPRRTVSYEQYF; DNA: TGTGCCAGCAGCCCTCGCCGGACTGTATCCTACGAGCAGTACTTC
size: .; J: TRBJ1-2; V: TRBV5-6; D: .; CDR3: CASSYASYGYTF; DNA: TGTGCCAGCAGCTACGCTAGCTATGGCTACACCTTC
size: .; J: TRBJ2-7; V: TRBV10-3; D: .; CDR3: CAISERWGDEQYF; DNA: TGTGCCATCAGTGAGAGGTGGGGGGACGAGCAGTACTTC
size: many; J: TRBJ1-1; V: TRBV19; D: TRBD1; CDR3: CASRDRGRTEAFF; DNA: TGTGCCAGCAGGGACAGGGGAAGGACTGAAGCTTTCTTT
size: many; J: TRBJ1-5; V: TRBV4-1; D: .; CDR3: CASSQVRSQPQHF; DNA: TGCGCCAGCAGCCAAGTAAGGAGCCAGCCCCAGCATTTT
size: .; J: TRBJ1-3; V: TRBV4-1; D: TRBD1; CDR3: CASSNRQGDSGNTIYF; DNA: TGCGCCAGCAGCAACCGGCAGGGGGACTCGGGAAACACCATATATTTT
size: .; J: TRBJ2-2; V: TRBV24-1; D: TRBD1; CDR3: CAIQGANTGELFF; DNA: TGTGCCATCCAGGGGGCGAACACCGGGGAGCTGTTTTTT
size: many; J: TRBJ2-2; V: TRBV12-3/TRBV12-4; D: TRBD2; CDR3: CASSLGGRNTGELFF; DNA: TGTGCCAGCAGTTTAGGCGGGAGAAACACCGGGGAGCTGTTTTTT
size: many; J: TRBJ2-7; V: TRBV20-1; D: .; CDR3: CSATSRTTAGYEQYF; DNA: TGCAGTGCCACTAGCAGGACCACAGCTGGATACGAGCAGTACTTC
size: .; J: TRBJ1-6; V: TRBV2; D: .; CDR3: CATCDLSGNSPLHF; DNA: TGTGCCACCTGTGACTTATCCGGTAATTCACCCCTCCACTTT
size: many; J: TRBJ1-1; V: TRBV29-1; D: TRBD1; CDR3: CSISDRGAFF; DNA: TGCAGCATTTCGGACAGGGGAGCTTTCTTT
size: many; J: TRBJ1-6; V: TRBV19; D: .; CDR3: CASSYLRGDSPLHF; DNA: TGTGCCAGTAGCTATCTTCGCGGGGACTCACCCCTCCACTTT
size: few; J: TRBJ1-2; V: TRBV11-2; D: TRBD1; CDR3: CASSLVSWGQGGHGYTF; DNA: TGTGCCAGCAGCTTAGTTAGTTGGGGACAGGGTGGCCATGGCTACACCTTC
size: many; J: TRBJ2-1; V: TRBV25-1; D: TRBD2; CDR3: CASSDKRLAGPRSYNEQFF; DNA: TGTGCCAGCAGTGACAAACGACTAGCGGGACCAAGGTCCTACAATGAGCAGTTCTTC
size: many; J: TRBJ1-5; V: TRBV20-1; D: .; CDR3: CSAREQGDLYSNQPQHF; DNA: TGCAGTGCTAGAGAACAGGGCGACCTTTATAGCAATCAGCCCCAGCATTTT
size: .; J: TRBJ1-5; V: TRBV12-3/TRBV12-4; D: .; CDR3: CASSLAGLGNQPQHF; DNA: TGTGCCAGCAGTTTAGCGGGATTAGGCAATCAGCCCCAGCATTTT
size: many; J: TRBJ1-2; V: TRBV6-1; D: .; CDR3: CASSANDMVYGYTF; DNA: TGTGCCAGCAGTGCGAACGATATGGTCTATGGCTACACCTTC
size: .; J: TRBJ1-6; V: TRBV20-1; D: .; CDR3: CSARVPASSSSYNSPLHF; DNA: TGCAGTGCTAGAGTTCCTGCAAGCAGCAGCTCCTATAATTCACCCCTCCACTTT
size: .; J: TRBJ2-7; V: TRBV10-3; D: .; CDR3: CASSQGSLTPEQYF; DNA: TGTGCCAGCAGCCAAGGATCCCTCACCCCCGAGCAGTACTTC
size: many; J: TRBJ1-5; V: TRBV20-1; D: TRBD1; CDR3: CSANRDRDNQPQHF; DNA: TGCAGTGCTAACCGGGACAGGGACAATCAGCCCCAGCATTTT
size: many; J: TRBJ1-3; V: TRBV20-1; D: TRBD1; CDR3: CSALRDRGNTIYF; DNA: TGCAGTGCTCTCCGGGACAGGGGAAACACCATATATTTT
size: few; J: TRBJ2-7; V: TRBV28; D: .; CDR3: CASSSPGVGRVRIRSSYEQYF; DNA: TGTGCCAGCAGTTCGCCTGGGGTTGGGAGAGTACGAATTAGGAGCTCCTACGAGCAGTACTTC
size: .; J: TRBJ1-4; V: TRBV19; D: .; CDR3: CASRWGSEKLFF; DNA: TGTGCCAGTAGGTGGGGGAGTGAAAAACTGTTTTTT
size: many; J: TRBJ2-3; V: TRBV10-3; D: .; CDR3: CAISNLAIGADTQYF; DNA: TGTGCCATCAGTAACCTAGCAATCGGGGCAGATACGCAGTATTTT
size: many; J: TRBJ1-2; V: TRBV5-1; D: .; CDR3: CASSLGSGGRDYGYTF; DNA: TGCGCCAGCAGCTTGGGGTCGGGAGGGAGAGACTATGGCTACACCTTC
size: .; J: TRBJ1-2; V: TRBV6-1; D: TRBD1; CDR3: CASSPTQTPGQGYGYTF; DNA: TGTGCCAGCAGCCCCACCCAAACCCCGGGACAGGGCTATGGCTACACCTTC
size: many; J: TRBJ2-5; V: TRBV20-1; D: .; CDR3: CSATVHRQETQYF; DNA: TGCAGTGCTACAGTTCATAGACAAGAGACCCAGTACTTC
size: few; J: TRBJ2-5; V: TRBV7-3; D: TRBD1; CDR3: CASSKLGQGETQYF; DNA: TGTGCCAGCAGCAAATTGGGACAGGGGGAGACCCAGTACTTC
size: .; J: TRBJ1-2; V: TRBV18; D: .; CDR3: CASSRTNQNGGYTF; DNA: TGTGCCAGCTCAAGGACAAATCAAAACGGTGGCTACACCTTC
size: .; J: TRBJ2-7; V: TRBV19; D: .; CDR3: CATLGSYEQYF; DNA: TGTGCCACCTTGGGGTCCTACGAGCAGTACTTC
size: few; J: TRBJ1-3; V: TRBV5-1; D: .; CDR3: CASSLAAGREAGNTIYF; DNA: TGCGCCAGCAGCTTGGCCGCCGGACGGGAGGCTGGAAACACCATATATTTT
size: many; J: TRBJ1-2; V: TRBV19; D: TRBD1; CDR3: CASSLRTGGGYGYTF; DNA: TGTGCCAGTAGTTTACGGACAGGGGGCGGGTATGGCTACACCTTC
size: once; J: TRBJ1-5; V: TRBV10-3; D: .; CDR3: CAISERISNQPQHF; DNA: TGTGCCATCAGTGAACGGATTAGCAATCAGCCCCAGCATTTT
size: .; J: TRBJ2-7; V: TRBV18; D: .; CDR3: CASSPMMSYEQYF; DNA: TGTGCCAGCTCACCCATGATGTCTTACGAGCAGTACTTC
size: few; J: TRBJ1-5; V: TRBV20-1; D: TRBD1; CDR3: CSARFGQGAQPQHF; DNA: TGCAGTGCTAGATTCGGACAGGGGGCCCAGCCCCAGCATTTT
size: few; J: TRBJ2-3; V: TRBV5-1; D: TRBD2; CDR3: CASSFRRRLAGGPSDTQYF; DNA: TGCGCCAGCAGCTTTCGTCGTCGACTAGCGGGAGGGCCTAGCGATACGCAGTATTTT
size: .; J: TRBJ1-2; V: TRBV18; D: .; CDR3: CASSPATGFGYGYTF; DNA: TGTGCCAGCTCACCCGCTACAGGGTTCGGCTATGGCTACACCTTC
size: many; J: TRBJ1-2; V: TRBV7-9; D: .; CDR3: CASSFVSGNYGYTF; DNA: TGTGCCAGCAGCTTTGTGTCGGGTAACTATGGCTACACCTTC
size: many; J: TRBJ2-5; V: TRBV5-1; D: TRBD2; CDR3: CASSSTSGRYETQYF; DNA: TGCGCCAGCAGCAGCACTAGCGGGAGGTACGAGACCCAGTACTTC
size: .; J: TRBJ2-7; V: TRBV11-1; D: .; CDR3: CASSRTPRQAYWSSYEQYF; DNA: TGTGCCAGCAGCCGAACCCCAAGACAGGCGTATTGGAGCTCCTACGAGCAGTACTTC
size: many; J: TRBJ2-3; V: TRBV20-1; D: .; CDR3: CSAYGTASTDTQYF; DNA: TGCAGTGCTTATGGTACGGCTAGCACAGATACGCAGTATTTT
size: many; J: TRBJ1-1; V: TRBV25-1; D: .; CDR3: CASSEGGLNTEAFF; DNA: TGTGCCAGCAGTGAGGGGGGGCTGAACACTGAAGCTTTCTTT
size: many; J: TRBJ1-2; V: TRBV7-2; D: TRBD1; CDR3: CASTPQGENYGYTF; DNA: TGTGCCAGCACCCCACAGGGGGAAAACTATGGCTACACCTTC
size: many; J: TRBJ1-2; V: TRBV29-1; D: TRBD1; CDR3: CSVEQGYGYTF; DNA: TGCAGCGTGGAACAGGGGTATGGCTACACCTTC